Described below is a single TCR beta chain sequence and its context. These data are taken from a study of human thymus T cells. This CDR3 is built from 17 residues. Unmatched junction bases numbered 12, after V lost 1 base and J lost 7 bases. Germline lookup yields CDR1 MNHNS and CDR2 SASEGT. Only in-frame clones appear in the TCRdb table, and some are missing; sequencing was by immunoSEQ multiplex PCR. The sample consists of 65,000 to 90,000 clones, 95% of them appearing once. Surgeons resected thymus tissue during corrective heart surgery. This TCR was recovered from a girl under three years old with a congenital heart defect but otherwise immunologically healthy. The specimen sequenced was thymus tissue. The chain carries TRBV6-1 and TRBJ2-1, with 8 bases identical to TRBD2. CDR3 sequence (DNA): TGTGCCAGCAGTGAAGACGGAACGGGAGGGGGACGGAATGAGCAGTTCTTC. Its protein is CASSEDGTGGGRNEQFF.